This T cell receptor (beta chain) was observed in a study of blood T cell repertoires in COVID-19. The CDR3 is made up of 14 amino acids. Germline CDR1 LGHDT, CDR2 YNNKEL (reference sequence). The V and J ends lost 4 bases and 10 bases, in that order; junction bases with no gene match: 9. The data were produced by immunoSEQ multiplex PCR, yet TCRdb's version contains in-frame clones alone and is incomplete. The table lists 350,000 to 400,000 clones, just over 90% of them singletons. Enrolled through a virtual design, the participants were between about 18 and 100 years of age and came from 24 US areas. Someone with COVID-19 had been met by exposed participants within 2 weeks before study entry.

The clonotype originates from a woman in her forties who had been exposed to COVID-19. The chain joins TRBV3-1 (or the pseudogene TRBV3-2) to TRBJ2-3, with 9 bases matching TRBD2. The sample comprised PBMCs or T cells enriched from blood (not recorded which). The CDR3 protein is CASSPSGGSGSQYF. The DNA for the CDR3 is TGTGCCAGCAGCCCAAGCGGGGGGAGTGGGTCGCAGTATTTT.